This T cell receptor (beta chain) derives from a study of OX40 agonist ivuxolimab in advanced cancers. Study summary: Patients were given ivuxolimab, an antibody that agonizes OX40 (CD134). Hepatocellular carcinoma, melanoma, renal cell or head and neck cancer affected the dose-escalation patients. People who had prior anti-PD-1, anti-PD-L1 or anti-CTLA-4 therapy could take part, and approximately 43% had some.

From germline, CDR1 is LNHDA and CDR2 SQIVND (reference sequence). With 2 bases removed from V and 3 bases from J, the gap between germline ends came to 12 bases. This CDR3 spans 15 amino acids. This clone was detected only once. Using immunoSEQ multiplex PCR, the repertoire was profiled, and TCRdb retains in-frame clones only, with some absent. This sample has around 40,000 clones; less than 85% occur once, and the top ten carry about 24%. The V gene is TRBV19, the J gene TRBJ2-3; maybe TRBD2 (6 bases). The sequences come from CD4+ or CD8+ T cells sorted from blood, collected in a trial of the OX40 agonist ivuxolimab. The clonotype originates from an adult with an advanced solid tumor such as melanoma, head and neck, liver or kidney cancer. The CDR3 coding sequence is TGTGCCAGTAGTATATTCGGGAGACCAACAGATACGCAGTATTTT. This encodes CASSIFGRPTDTQYF.